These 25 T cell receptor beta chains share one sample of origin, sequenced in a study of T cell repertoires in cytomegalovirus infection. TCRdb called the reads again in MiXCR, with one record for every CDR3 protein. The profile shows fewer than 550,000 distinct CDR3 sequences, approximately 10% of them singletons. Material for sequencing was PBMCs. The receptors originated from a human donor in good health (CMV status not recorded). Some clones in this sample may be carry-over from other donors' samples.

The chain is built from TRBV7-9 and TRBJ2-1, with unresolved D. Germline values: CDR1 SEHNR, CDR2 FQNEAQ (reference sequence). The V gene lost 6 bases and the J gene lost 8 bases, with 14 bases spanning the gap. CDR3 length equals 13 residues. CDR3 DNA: TGTGCCAGCAGTTATATTTCTTATGATGAGCAGTTCTTC. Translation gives CASSYISYDEQFF.

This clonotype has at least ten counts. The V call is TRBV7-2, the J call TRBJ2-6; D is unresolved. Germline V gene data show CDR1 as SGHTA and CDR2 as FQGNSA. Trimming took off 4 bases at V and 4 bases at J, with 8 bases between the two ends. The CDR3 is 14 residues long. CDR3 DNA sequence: TGTGCCAGCAGCTCAGGATCGGGGGCCAACGTCCTGACTTTC. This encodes CASSSGSGANVLTF.

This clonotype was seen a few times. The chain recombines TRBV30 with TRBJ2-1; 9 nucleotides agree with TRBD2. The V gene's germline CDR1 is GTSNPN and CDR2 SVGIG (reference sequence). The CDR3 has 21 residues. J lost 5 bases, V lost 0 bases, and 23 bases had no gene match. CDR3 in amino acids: CAWSVLLADQREALPHNEQFF. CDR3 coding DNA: TGTGCCTGGAGTGTACTCTTAGCCGACCAGCGGGAGGCCCTCCCACACAATGAGCAGTTCTTC.

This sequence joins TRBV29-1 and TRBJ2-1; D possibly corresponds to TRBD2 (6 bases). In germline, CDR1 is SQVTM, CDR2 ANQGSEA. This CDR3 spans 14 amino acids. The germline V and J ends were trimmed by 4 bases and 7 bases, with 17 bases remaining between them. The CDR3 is CSVVKWRDVNEQFF. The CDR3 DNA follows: TGCAGCGTTGTCAAGTGGCGGGATGTGAATGAGCAGTTCTTC.

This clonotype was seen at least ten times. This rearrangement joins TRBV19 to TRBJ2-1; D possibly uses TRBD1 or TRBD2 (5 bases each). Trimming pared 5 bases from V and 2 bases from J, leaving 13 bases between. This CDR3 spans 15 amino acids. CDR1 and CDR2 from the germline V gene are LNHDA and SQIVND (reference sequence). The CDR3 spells CASSARDLTYNEQFF. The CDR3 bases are TGTGCCAGTAGTGCCCGGGACCTCACCTACAATGAGCAGTTCTTC.

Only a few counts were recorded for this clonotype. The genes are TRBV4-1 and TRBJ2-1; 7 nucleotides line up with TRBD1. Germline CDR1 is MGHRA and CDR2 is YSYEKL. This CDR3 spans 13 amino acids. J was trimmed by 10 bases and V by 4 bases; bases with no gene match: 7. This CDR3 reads CASSRLSTGEQFF. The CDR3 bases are TGCGCCAGCAGCCGGCTCTCGACAGGGGAGCAGTTCTTC.

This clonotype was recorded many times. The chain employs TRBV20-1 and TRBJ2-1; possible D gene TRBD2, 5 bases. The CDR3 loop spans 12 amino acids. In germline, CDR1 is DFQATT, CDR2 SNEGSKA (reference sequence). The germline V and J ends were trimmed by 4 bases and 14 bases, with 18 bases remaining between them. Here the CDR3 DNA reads TGCAGTGCTACTCGGGGAAAATACCGCGAGTTCTTC. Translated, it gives CSATRGKYREFF.

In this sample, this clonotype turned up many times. The DNA for the CDR3 is TGTGCCAGCAGCCTTAGCGGGGGGGCCTACGAGCAGTACTTC. As protein: CASSLSGGAYEQYF. The rearrangement links TRBV4-2 to TRBJ2-7, with 11 bases aligning to TRBD2. CDR3 length: 14 residues. Per the germline V gene, CDR1 is LGHNA and CDR2 is YNFKEQ. The V segment lost 4 bases and the J segment 2 bases; nucleotides outside the gene matches: 1.

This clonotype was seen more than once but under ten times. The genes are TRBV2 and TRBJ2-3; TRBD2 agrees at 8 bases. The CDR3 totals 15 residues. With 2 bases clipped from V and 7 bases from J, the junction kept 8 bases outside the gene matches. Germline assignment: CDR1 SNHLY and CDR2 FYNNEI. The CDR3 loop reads CASSEIRGGTNTQYF. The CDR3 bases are TGTGCCAGCAGTGAAATTCGGGGGGGCACGAATACGCAGTATTTT.

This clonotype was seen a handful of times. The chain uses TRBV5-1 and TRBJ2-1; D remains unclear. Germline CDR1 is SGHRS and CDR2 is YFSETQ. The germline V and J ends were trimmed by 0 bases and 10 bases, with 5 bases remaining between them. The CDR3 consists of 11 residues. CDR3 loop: CASSLAQEQFF. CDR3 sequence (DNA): TGCGCCAGCAGCTTGGCGCAAGAGCAGTTCTTC.

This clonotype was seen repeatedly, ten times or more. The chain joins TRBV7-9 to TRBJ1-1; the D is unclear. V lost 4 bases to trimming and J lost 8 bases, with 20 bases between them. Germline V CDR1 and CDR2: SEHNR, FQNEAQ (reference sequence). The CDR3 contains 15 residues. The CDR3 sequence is CASSSEGNLFEEAFF. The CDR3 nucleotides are TGTGCCAGCAGCTCCGAAGGGAACTTGTTCGAAGAAGCTTTCTTT.

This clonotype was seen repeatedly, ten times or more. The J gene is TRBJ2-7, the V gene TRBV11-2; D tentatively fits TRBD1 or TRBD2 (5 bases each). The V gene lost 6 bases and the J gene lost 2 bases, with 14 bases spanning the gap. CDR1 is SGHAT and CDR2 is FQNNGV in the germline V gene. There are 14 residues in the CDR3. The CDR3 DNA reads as TGTGCCAGCAGACCCCGGGACGGTACCTACGAGCAGTACTTC. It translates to CASRPRDGTYEQYF.

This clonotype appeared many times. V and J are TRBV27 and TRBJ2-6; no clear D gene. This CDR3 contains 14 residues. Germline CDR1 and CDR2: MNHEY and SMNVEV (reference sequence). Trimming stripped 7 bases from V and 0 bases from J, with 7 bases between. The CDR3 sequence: CASTAHSGANVLTF. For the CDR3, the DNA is TGTGCCAGCACCGCTCACTCTGGGGCCAACGTCCTGACTTTC.

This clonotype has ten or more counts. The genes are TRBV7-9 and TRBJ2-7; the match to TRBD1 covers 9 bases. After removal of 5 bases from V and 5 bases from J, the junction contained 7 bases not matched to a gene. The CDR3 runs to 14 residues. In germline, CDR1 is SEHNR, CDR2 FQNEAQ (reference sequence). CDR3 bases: TGTGCCAGCAGCCCTGGACAGGGGTTCGACGAGCAGTACTTC. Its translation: CASSPGQGFDEQYF.

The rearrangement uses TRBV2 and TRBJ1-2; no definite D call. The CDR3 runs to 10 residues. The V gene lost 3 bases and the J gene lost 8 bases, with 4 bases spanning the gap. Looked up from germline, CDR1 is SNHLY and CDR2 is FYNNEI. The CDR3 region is CASSDDGYTF. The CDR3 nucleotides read TGTGCCAGCAGTGACGACGGCTACACCTTC.

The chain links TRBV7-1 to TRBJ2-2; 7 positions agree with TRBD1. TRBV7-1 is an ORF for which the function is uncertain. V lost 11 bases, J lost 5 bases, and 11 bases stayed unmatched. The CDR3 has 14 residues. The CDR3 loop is CALRRQGGTGELFF. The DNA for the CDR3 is TGTGCCTTACGGAGACAGGGCGGTACCGGGGAGCTGTTTTTT.

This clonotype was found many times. The CDR3 here is CASSLGRGLSGANVLTF. The DNA of the CDR3 is TGTGCCAGCAGTTTGGGAAGAGGGCTCTCTGGGGCCAACGTCCTGACTTTC. The genes are TRBV12-3 or TRBV12-4 and TRBJ2-6; weak D call: TRBD2 (5 bases). Between the trimmed V and J ends, which lost 3 bases and 0 bases, there was a span of 12 bases. This CDR3 is built from 17 residues.

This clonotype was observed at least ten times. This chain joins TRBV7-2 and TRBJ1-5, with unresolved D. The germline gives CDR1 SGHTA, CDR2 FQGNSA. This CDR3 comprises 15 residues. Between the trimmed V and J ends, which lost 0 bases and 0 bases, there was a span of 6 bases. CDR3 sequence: CASSLAGSSNQPQHF. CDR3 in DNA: TGTGCCAGCAGCTTAGCCGGCAGTAGCAATCAGCCCCAGCATTTT.

The CDR3 coding sequence is TGTGCCAGCAGTATGAATGGACAGAACACTGAAGCTTTCTTT. Its protein is CASSMNGQNTEAFF. The J gene is TRBJ1-1, the V gene TRBV2; D possibly corresponds to TRBD1 (5 bases). CDR3 length: 14 residues. CDR1 is SNHLY and CDR2 is FYNNEI in the germline V gene. V lost 5 bases, J lost 1 base, and 11 bases lay in between.

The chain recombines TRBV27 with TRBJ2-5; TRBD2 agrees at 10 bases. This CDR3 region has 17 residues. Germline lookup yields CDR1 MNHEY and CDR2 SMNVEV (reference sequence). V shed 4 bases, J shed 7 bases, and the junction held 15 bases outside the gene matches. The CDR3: CASSSGLAGDPTRTQYF. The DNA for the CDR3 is TGTGCCAGCAGTTCCGGGCTAGCGGGGGACCCTACCCGGACCCAGTACTTC.

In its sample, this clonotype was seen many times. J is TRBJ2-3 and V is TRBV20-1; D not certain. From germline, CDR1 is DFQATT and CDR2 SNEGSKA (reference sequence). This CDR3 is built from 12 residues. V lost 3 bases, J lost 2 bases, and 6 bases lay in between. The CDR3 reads CSARPDTDTQYF. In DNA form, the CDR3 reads TGCAGTGCTAGGCCAGACACAGATACGCAGTATTTT.

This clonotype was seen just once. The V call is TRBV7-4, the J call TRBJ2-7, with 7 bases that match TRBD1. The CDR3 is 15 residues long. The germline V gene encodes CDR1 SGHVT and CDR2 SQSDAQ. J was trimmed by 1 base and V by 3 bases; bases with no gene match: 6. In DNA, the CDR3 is TGTGCCAGCAGCTTTGTCGGGACAGTGTCCTACGAGCAGTACTTC. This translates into CASSFVGTVSYEQYF.

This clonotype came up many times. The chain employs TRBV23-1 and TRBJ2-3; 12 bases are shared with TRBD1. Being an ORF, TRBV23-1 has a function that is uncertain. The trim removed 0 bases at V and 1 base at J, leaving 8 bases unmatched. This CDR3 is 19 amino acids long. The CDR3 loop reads CASSQSGTGGCMGTDTQYF. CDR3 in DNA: TGCGCCAGCAGTCAATCAGGGACAGGGGGCTGTATGGGCACAGATACGCAGTATTTT.

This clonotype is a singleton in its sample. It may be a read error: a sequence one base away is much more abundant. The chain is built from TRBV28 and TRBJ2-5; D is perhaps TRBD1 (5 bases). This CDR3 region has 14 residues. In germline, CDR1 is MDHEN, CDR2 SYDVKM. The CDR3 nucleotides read TGTGCCAGCAGACAACAAAGACAGTTAGAGACCCAGTCCTTC. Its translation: CASRQQRQLETQSF.

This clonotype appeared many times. CDR3 coding DNA: TGTGCCAGCAGCTTGGATTGGGGGGGTACCGGGGAGCTGTTTTTT. Translation gives CASSLDWGGTGELFF. The J gene is TRBJ2-2, the V gene TRBV7-2; TRBD2 matches 7 bases. With V trimmed by 3 bases and J by 5 bases, 6 bases remained unmatched. CDR1 SGHTA and CDR2 FQGNSA come from the germline V gene. The CDR3 is 15 amino acids.